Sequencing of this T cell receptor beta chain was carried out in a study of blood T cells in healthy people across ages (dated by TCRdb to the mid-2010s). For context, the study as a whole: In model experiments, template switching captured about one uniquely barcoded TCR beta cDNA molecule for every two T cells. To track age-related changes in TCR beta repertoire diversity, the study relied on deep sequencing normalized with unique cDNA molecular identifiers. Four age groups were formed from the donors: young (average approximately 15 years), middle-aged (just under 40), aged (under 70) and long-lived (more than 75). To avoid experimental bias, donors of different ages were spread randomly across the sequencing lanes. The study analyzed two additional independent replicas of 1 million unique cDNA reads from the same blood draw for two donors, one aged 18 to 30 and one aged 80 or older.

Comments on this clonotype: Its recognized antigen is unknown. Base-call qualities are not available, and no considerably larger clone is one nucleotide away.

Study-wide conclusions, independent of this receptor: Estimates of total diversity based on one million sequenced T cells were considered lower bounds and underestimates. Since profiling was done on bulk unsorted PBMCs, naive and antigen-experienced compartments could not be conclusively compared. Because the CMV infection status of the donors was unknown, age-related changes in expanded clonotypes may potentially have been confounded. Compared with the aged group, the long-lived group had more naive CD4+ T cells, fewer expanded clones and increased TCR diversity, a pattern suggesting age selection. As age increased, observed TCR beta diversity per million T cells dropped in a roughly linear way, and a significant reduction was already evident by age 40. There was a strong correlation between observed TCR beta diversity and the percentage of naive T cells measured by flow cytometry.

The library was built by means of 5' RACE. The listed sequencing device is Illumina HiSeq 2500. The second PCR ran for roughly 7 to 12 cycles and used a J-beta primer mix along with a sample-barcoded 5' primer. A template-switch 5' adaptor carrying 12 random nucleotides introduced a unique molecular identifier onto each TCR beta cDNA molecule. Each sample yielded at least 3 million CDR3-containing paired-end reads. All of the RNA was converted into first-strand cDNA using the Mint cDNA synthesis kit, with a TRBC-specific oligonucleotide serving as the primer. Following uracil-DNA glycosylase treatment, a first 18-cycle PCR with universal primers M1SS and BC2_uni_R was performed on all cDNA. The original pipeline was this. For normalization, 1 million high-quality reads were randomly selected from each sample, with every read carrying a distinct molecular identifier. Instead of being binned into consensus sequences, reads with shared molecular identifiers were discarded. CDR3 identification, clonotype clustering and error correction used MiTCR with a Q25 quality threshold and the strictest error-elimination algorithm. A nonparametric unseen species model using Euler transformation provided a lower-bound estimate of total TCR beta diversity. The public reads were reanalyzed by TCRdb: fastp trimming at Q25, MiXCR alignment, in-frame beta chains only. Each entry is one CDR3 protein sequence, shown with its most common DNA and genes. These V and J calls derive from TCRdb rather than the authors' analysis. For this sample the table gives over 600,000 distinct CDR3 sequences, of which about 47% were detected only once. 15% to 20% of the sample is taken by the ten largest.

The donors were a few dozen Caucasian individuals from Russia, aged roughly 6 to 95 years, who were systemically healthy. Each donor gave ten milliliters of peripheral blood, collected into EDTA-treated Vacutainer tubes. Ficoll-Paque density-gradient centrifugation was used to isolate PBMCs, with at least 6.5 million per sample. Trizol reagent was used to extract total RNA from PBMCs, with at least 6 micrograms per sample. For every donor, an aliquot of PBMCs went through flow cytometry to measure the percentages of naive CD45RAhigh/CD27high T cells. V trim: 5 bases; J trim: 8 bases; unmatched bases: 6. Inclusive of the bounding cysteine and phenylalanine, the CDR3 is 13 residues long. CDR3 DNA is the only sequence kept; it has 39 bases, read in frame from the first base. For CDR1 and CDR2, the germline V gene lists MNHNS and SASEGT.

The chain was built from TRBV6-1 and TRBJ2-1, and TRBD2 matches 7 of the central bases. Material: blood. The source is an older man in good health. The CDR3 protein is CASSSGETDEQFF. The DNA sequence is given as TGTGCCAGCAGTAGCGGGGAAACGGATGAGCAGTTCTTC.